One T cell receptor beta chain is described in this entry. This specimen belongs to a study of blood T cell repertoires in COVID-19. Study information: From the United States, Italy and Spain came samples of acute and convalescent COVID-19. In each case, the material was cDNA or gDNA derived from T cells, B-cell-depleted T cells, or PBMCs.

The germline CDR1 and CDR2 sequences are LNHDA and SQIVND (reference sequence). This CDR3 is built from 14 residues. V gave up 5 bases and J gave up 7 bases, with 15 bases separating them. Original processing methods: Quantification of nucleated cells was approximated via reference gene primer amplification. Method: immunoSEQ multiplex PCR; TCRdb's copy keeps in-frame clones and lacks some. The DNA was the basis for D and trimming; V, J and clone size are from that table. The sample holds 100,000 to 140,000 clones, 75% to 95% seen once. The chain has TRBV19 and TRBJ1-5; a weak D match, TRBD1 (6 bases). The sequence was collected from a woman between 25 and 40 years old with acute or convalescent COVID-19. Sequencing used peripheral blood. The CDR3 loop is CASSPNRARQPQHF. The CDR3 DNA follows: TGTGCCAGTAGTCCAAACAGGGCCCGACAGCCCCAGCATTTT.